The rows below give T cell receptor beta chains drawn from one sample of a study of blood T cell repertoires in COVID-19. Sequencing was performed with immunoSEQ multiplex PCR; in TCRdb, only in-frame clones are kept and a portion is missing. The sample carries around 65,000 clones, around 90% recorded once. The sequenced sample was peripheral blood. These receptors all stem from a human donor in a cohort sampled during active COVID-19. Each CDR3 is given with its conserved first and last residue. The D gene is left open where the match is weak. The size field is filled for only some rows; it gives once, few, many or a size class.

J gene | V gene | D gene | clone size | CDR3 length | CDR3 protein | CDR3 DNA
TRBJ2-7 | TRBV28 | TRBD1 | NA | 13 | CASSFGAGGEQYF | TGTGCCAGCAGTTTTGGGGCAGGGGGCGAGCAGTACTTC
TRBJ2-7 | TRBV2 | TRBD1 | NA | 14 | CASSGQGASYEQYF | TGTGCCAGCAGTGGACAGGGGGCCTCCTACGAGCAGTACTTC
TRBJ1-1 | TRBV5-4 | NA | NA | 14 | CASSLDRFGTEAFF | TGTGCCAGCAGCTTGGACAGGTTCGGCACTGAAGCTTTCTTT
TRBJ2-4 | TRBV4-3 | TRBD1 | NA | 17 | CASSPPDRVVSKNIQYF | TGCGCCAGCAGCCCACCAGACAGGGTGGTGTCCAAAAACATTCAGTACTTC
TRBJ2-1 | TRBV5-1 | TRBD2 | NA | 16 | CASSLWLAEVYNEQFF | TGCGCCAGCAGCTTGTGGCTAGCGGAAGTCTACAATGAGCAGTTCTTC
TRBJ1-3 | TRBV6-5 | NA | NA | 13 | CASVRSSGNTIYF | TGTGCCAGCGTGCGTAGCTCTGGAAACACCATATATTTT
TRBJ1-1 | TRBV7-9 | TRBD1 | NA | 15 | CASSFVTGGETEAFF | TGTGCCAGCAGCTTTGTTACAGGGGGGGAGACTGAAGCTTTCTTT
TRBJ2-2 | TRBV9 | TRBD2 | NA | 17 | CASSVVSGRASTGELFF | TGTGCCAGCAGCGTAGTTAGCGGGAGGGCTAGCACCGGGGAGCTGTTTTTT
TRBJ2-3 | TRBV19 | TRBD2 | NA | 17 | CASSQRDHSGITDTQYF | TGTGCCAGTAGCCAAAGGGACCACAGCGGGATCACAGATACGCAGTATTTT
TRBJ1-1 | TRBV5-1 | NA | NA | 13 | CASSPQDSSAAFF | TGCGCCAGCAGCCCACAAGACAGTAGTGCGGCTTTCTTT
TRBJ2-5 | TRBV3-1/TRBV3-2 | TRBD2 | NA | 14 | CASSPGGREETQYF | TGTGCCAGCAGCCCCGGCGGGAGGGAAGAGACCCAGTACTTC
TRBJ2-3 | TRBV10-2 | NA | NA | 14 | CASSGGMSTDTQYF | TGCGCCAGCAGTGGAGGGATGAGCACAGATACGCAGTATTTT
TRBJ1-1 | TRBV6-5 | TRBD1 | NA | 13 | CASRQGARGEAFF | TGTGCCAGCAGACAGGGGGCTAGGGGTGAAGCTTTCTTT
TRBJ2-2 | TRBV5-1 | NA | NA | 17 | CASSLKRGDQNTGELFF | TGCGCCAGCAGCTTGAAACGCGGGGACCAGAACACCGGGGAGCTGTTTTTT
TRBJ1-6 | TRBV5-6 | TRBD1 | once | 14 | CASSRTGGASPLHF | TGTGCCAGCAGCCGGACAGGGGGCGCGTCACCCCTCCACTTT
TRBJ2-1 | TRBV29-1 | NA | NA | 14 | CSAQGRLRINEQFF | TGCAGCGCTCAGGGGAGACTCCGGATCAATGAGCAGTTCTTC
TRBJ2-2 | TRBV12-3/TRBV12-4 | NA | NA | 13 | CASSPVVIGELFF | TGTGCCAGCAGTCCGGTAGTAATCGGGGAGCTGTTTTTT
TRBJ1-4 | TRBV13 | NA | NA | 15 | CASSSRGRTNEKLFF | TGTGCCAGCAGCTCCAGGGGTAGGACTAATGAAAAACTGTTTTTT
TRBJ2-2 | TRBV9 | TRBD2 | NA | 16 | CASSVNSAGGTGELFF | TGTGCCAGCAGCGTAAACTCAGCGGGAGGCACCGGGGAGCTGTTTTTT
TRBJ1-4 | TRBV14 | TRBD1 | NA | 15 | CASSQGRDRNEKLFF | TGTGCCAGCAGCCAAGGCCGGGACAGAAATGAAAAACTGTTTTTT
TRBJ2-7 | TRBV7-3 | TRBD1 | NA | 15 | CASSPDRGPTYEQYF | TGTGCCAGCAGCCCAGACAGGGGGCCGACCTACGAGCAGTACTTC
TRBJ1-1 | TRBV7-6 | NA | NA | 15 | CASSLGTDLNTEAFF | TGTGCCAGCAGCTTAGGTACAGACCTGAACACTGAAGCTTTCTTT
TRBJ1-1 | TRBV21-1 | NA | few | 14 | CASSSRGGYTEAFF | TGTGCCAGCAGCTCCCGGGGGGGATACACTGAAGCTTTCTTT
TRBJ2-1 | TRBV28 | NA | NA | 13 | CASSSGRYNEQFF | TGTGCCAGCAGTTCAGGTAGATACAATGAGCAGTTCTTC
TRBJ2-1 | TRBV5-4 | TRBD1 | NA | 15 | CASSQGQSSYNEQFF | TGTGCCAGCAGCCAGGGACAGAGCTCCTACAATGAGCAGTTCTTC
TRBJ2-3 | TRBV11-2 | TRBD2 | NA | 17 | CASSSRTSGTYADTQYF | TGTGCCAGCAGCTCACGAACTAGCGGGACCTACGCGGATACGCAGTATTTT
TRBJ2-7 | TRBV6-6 | TRBD2 | NA | 15 | CASSILAGAVYEQYF | TGTGCCAGCAGTATACTAGCGGGAGCTGTCTACGAGCAGTACTTC